This T cell receptor (beta chain) was sequenced in a study of identical twins. Study-level results: Its conclusions, products of cross-sectional statistical analysis, did not come from following the same donors.

V shed 5 bases and J shed 1 base, with 11 bases lying between them. The CDR3 contains 15 residues. Germline assignment: CDR1 SEHNR and CDR2 FQNEAQ (reference sequence). MiXCR was run by TCRdb on the 5' RACE reads, yielding one entry per CDR3 protein. This table holds 400,000 to 550,000 distinct CDR3 sequences, about 20% found once. To note about this clonotype: As yet, its antigen is unknown.

The same data also went into a second study, on T cells expressing NK-cell markers.

Sequencing was carried out using CD4+ T cells sorted from blood. The source is a young woman in good health. The chain has TRBV7-9 and TRBJ2-2; tentatively, D is TRBD1 (6 bases). The CDR3 DNA follows: TGTGCCAGCAGCCGAAAGGGACAGAACACCGGGGAGCTGTTTTTT. Its protein product is CASSRKGQNTGELFF.